This T cell receptor beta chain was observed in a study of beta chain features in type 1 diabetes. On the study more broadly: Sorted cells numbering roughly 98,000,000 were examined across all samples. General study findings and limits: A closer apparent resemblance between naive, central memory and Treg TCRB repertoires was seen in patients than in healthy donors. When VDJ junctions were examined, type 1 diabetes patients showed fewer insertions and more deletions. Significant though moderate, a shortening of TCRB CDR3s appeared in all four CD4+ subsets of Type 1 diabetes patients.

On this clone: Its antigen is unidentified.

Investigators reverse transcribed all isolated RNA, so they sequenced expressed TCRB transcripts. Clones were sequenced by immunoSEQ multiplex PCR, and TCRdb holds only the in-frame ones, with some missing. Of roughly 300,000 clones listed, over 7% are singletons. The CDR3 totals 15 residues. With V trimmed by 7 bases and J by 0 bases, 7 bases remained unmatched. CDR1 and CDR2 (germline): SGHTA, FQGNSA. A CD45RO/CCR7/CD25/CD127/CD95/CD27 panel sorted naive, central memory, regulatory and stem cell-like memory CD4+ cells. Input material: central memory CD4+ T cells from blood. The V gene is TRBV7-2, the J gene TRBJ1-1, with TRBD1 matching over 8 bases. The clonotype originates from a man younger than 45 with type 1 diabetes. The DNA of the CDR3 is TGTGCCAGCACCGTGACGACAGGGGTGAACACTGAAGCTTTCTTT. Encoded protein: CASTVTTGVNTEAFF. The variable domain in full, completed from reference TRBV7-2 and TRBJ1-1, reads GAGVSQSPSNKVTEKGKDVELRCDPISGHTALYWYRQSLGQGLEFLIYFQGNSAPDKSGLPSDRFSAERTGGSVSTLTIQRTQQEDSAVYLCASTVTTGVNTEAFFGQGTRLTVV.